Listed below are T cell receptor beta chains from one sample, sequenced in a study of CD8 T cells in ankylosing spondylitis. MiXCR was run by TCRdb on the 5' RACE reads, yielding one entry per CDR3 protein. The sample holds 150,000 to 200,000 distinct CDR3 sequences; over 10% are singletons and the top ten take about 11%. The sequenced material came from blood, either unsorted or a sorted T cell fraction (not recorded which). These receptors were collected from a female donor with ankylosing spondylitis or in good health (not recorded which). CDR3s leave out the opening cysteine and the closing phenylalanine or tryptophan.

TRBV5-1 ASSFGLAGDMGTDTQY
TRBV12-3/TRBV12-4 ASSLLAGDQETQY
TRBV7-2 ASSLSWNEQF
TRBV5-5 ASSLFDGSYEQY
TRBV29-1 SVGQGSDEQF
TRBV6-2/TRBV6-3 ASSRWVGTQPQH
TRBV11-3 ASSQAPSGYT
TRBV27 ASSLLAGGNYGYT
TRBV20-1 CARPRTSGSSYNEQF
TRBV6-2/TRBV6-3 ASNGGVLNTEAF
TRBV28 ASRALTPSDTQY
TRBV20-1 SVRPGGYNEQF
TRBV6-2/TRBV6-3 ASSSVISGSRETQY
TRBV7-9 ASSRRSGEGHEQF
TRBV7-2 ASSLRVGDTEAF
TRBV21-1 ASSKVTGAGELF
TRBV20-1 SARDPSPGLAPETQY
TRBV7-9 ASSPLPGSVNTGELL
TRBV7-8 ASSFLAGGITIEQF
TRBV6-1 ASSQPGGNEKLF
TRBV7-6 ASSLGPLLSNEQF
TRBV5-1 ASSLAQLYNEQF
TRBV10-3 AISERGQGDYTEAF
TRBV30 AWSGRQRSSGNTIY
TRBV5-1 ASSFQGARNTEAF
TRBV10-3 AISEAGGLSSYNEQF
TRBV20-1 SARDDGPGYGYT
TRBV7-2 ASSYRTSGSGEQY
TRBV6-1 ASSEWTGGNNEQF
TRBV7-6 ASRITRHSFDNEQF
TRBV24-1 ATGGTGGFPDTQY
TRBV12-3/TRBV12-4 ASRGAKLGETQY
TRBV7-9 ASSPRTGGLYEQY
TRBV5-1 ASSWTAANTGELF
TRBV29-1 SGDRQNTEAF
TRBV20-1 SARGSGRWNEQF
TRBV24-1 ATSGRQGALGYT
TRBV20-1 SAQPSMMNTEAF
TRBV3-1 ASSLAAQETQY
TRBV7-2 ASSTRDSSYNEQF
TRBV3-2 ASSPTQQGTTEAF
TRBV28 ASIGQGARGQPQH
TRBV6-5 ASSYPGTDLYQETQY
TRBV15 ATSRDVGQGIAYEQY
TRBV3-1 ASSLGQGQTYEQY
TRBV7-2 ASSRGTANTGELF
TRBV3-1 ASSPTVYEQY
TRBV4-2 ASSQGTGGNSNQPQH
TRBV29-1 SVNNGPTGGYT
TRBV7-2 ASSRKGLKNTIY
TRBV5-1 ASSDGTILNTQY
TRBV5-1 ASSLGVAGGNEQY
TRBV7-3 ASSLRRSDGELF
TRBV12-3/TRBV12-4 ASSHTRTGVSYEQY
TRBV7-3 ASSPLGGPTDTQY
TRBV3-1 ASSSRASYNEQF
TRBV11-3 ASSLPGVYEQY
TRBV20-1 SARAPRGGKADGYT
TRBV5-1 ASSSGMSGSSEQY